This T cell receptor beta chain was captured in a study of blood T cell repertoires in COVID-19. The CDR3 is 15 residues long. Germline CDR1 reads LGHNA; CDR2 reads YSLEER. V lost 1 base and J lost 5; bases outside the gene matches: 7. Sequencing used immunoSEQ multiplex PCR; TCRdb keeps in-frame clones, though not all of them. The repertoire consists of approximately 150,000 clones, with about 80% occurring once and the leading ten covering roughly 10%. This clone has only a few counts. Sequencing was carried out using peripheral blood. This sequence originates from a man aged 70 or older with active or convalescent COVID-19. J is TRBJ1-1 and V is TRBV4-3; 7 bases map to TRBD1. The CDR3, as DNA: TGCGCCAGCAGCCAAGTATCGCAGGGGGTTACTGAAGCTTTCTTT. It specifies CASSQVSQGVTEAFF.